This TCR beta chain was sequenced in a study of cytomegalovirus exposure and HLA in healthy donors. Study results and caveats: Common viral pathogens (according to a later analysis) appeared linked to several of the most significant clusters.

PCR employed 60 Vbeta and 13 Jbeta primers. Libraries were prepared by immunoSEQ multiplex PCR; TCRdb keeps only in-frame clonotypes and omits some of them. The sample yields 180,000 or so clones, 9.5% seen once. Trimming at V came to 2 bases and at J to 2 bases, leaving 5 bases not matched to a gene. CDR1 and CDR2 (germline): MNHNY, SVGAGI (reference sequence). The CDR3 has 16 residues. Comment on this clone: Its antigen is still unknown.

The chain employs TRBV6-6 and TRBJ2-3; 9 bases are a match to TRBD2. The origin of this receptor is a woman aged 30 to 39 in good health and CMV-seropositive. The source material was PBMCs. In DNA form, the CDR3 reads TGTGCCAGCAGTTACGGCCTAGCGGGGATCACAGATACGCAGTATTTT. This gives the protein CASSYGLAGITDTQYF.